This T cell receptor (beta chain) stems from a study of blood T cell repertoires in COVID-19. The overall study: Researchers got acute and convalescent COVID-19 samples from the United States, Italy and Spain.

This clone was detected once. This CDR3 comprises 12 residues. Germline values: CDR1 MNHEY, CDR2 SVGEGT. Trimming took off 5 bases at V and 5 bases at J, with 7 bases between the two ends. Only in-frame clones appear in the TCRdb table, and some are missing; sequencing was by immunoSEQ multiplex PCR. The profile shows approximately 170,000 clones, around 84% of them singletons. The TCR comes from a woman of 80 years or more with COVID-19, enrolled during active disease. Sequencing used peripheral blood. The V gene is TRBV6-2 or TRBV6-3, the J gene TRBJ2-1; D unclear. The CDR3 is CASSKRDNEQFF. The CDR3 nucleotides are TGTGCCAGCAGTAAACGAGACAATGAGCAGTTCTTC.